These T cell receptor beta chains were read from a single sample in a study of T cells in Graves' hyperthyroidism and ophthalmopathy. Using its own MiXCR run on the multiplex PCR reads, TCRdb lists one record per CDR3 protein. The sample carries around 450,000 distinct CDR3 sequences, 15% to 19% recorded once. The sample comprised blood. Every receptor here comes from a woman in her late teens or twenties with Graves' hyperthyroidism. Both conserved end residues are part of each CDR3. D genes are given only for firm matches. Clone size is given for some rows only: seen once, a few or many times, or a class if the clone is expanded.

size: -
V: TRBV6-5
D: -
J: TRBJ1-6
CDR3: CASSYMGHNPGDSPLHF
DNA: TGTGCCAGCAGTTATATGGGACACAATCCGGGAGATTCACCCCTCCACTTT

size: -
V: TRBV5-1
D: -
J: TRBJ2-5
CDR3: CASSKDDETQYF
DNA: TGCGCCAGCAGCAAAGACGATGAGACCCAGTACTTC

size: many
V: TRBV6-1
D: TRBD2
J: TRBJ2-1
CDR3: CASSRRLAGAKPNEQFF
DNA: TGTGCCAGCAGTCGGCGACTAGCGGGAGCCAAGCCCAATGAGCAGTTCTTC

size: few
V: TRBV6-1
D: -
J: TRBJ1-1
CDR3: CASSEKGILAFF
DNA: TGTGCCAGCAGTGAAAAGGGTATTCTAGCTTTCTTT

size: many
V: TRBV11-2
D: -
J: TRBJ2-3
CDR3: CASRPPLTSTDTQYF
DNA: TGTGCCAGCAGACCCCCTCTGACTAGCACAGATACGCAGTATTTT

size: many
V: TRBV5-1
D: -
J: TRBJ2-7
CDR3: CASSEGGNSYEQYF
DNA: TGCGCCAGCAGCGAGGGGGGCAATTCCTACGAGCAGTACTTC

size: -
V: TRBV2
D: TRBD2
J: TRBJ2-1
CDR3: CASSGTSGGDNEQFF
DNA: TGTGCCAGCAGTGGGACTAGCGGGGGAGACAATGAGCAGTTCTTC

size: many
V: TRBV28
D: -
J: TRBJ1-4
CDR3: CASSSTVREKLFF
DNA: TGTGCCAGCAGTTCCACGGTCCGAGAAAAACTGTTTTTT

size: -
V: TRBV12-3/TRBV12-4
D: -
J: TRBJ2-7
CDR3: CASRPGTRTYEQYF
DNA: TGTGCCAGCAGACCCGGGACACGTACCTACGAGCAGTACTTC

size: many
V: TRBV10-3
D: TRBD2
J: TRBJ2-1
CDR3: CAISEEVVRLAGVRNEQFF
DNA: TGTGCCATCAGTGAGGAGGTGGTACGACTAGCGGGAGTTCGGAATGAGCAGTTCTTC

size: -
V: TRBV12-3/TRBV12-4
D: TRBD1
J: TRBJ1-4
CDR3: CASSITGVFEEKLFF
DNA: TGTGCCAGCAGTATTACAGGGGTTTTTGAGGAAAAACTGTTTTTT

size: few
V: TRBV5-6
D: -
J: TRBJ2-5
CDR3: CASSLRGGALRTQYF
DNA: TGTGCCAGCAGCTTGAGGGGTGGAGCCCTCAGGACCCAGTACTTC

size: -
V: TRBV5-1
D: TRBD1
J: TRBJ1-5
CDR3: CASSRTGDSNQPQHF
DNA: TGCGCCAGCAGCCGAACAGGGGATAGCAATCAGCCCCAGCATTTT

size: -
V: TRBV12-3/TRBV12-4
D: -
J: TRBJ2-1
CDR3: CASSLLRAHAEQFF
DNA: TGTGCCAGCAGTTTATTGAGGGCCCACGCTGAGCAGTTCTTC

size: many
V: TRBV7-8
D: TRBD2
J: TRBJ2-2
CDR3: CASSLLGGVDANTGELFF
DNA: TGTGCCAGCAGCTTACTGGGGGGGGTAGACGCGAACACCGGGGAGCTGTTTTTT

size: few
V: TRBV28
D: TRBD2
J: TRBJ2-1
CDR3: CATKLAGEFTWFF
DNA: TGTGCCACCAAGTTAGCGGGAGAGTTTACTTGGTTCTTC

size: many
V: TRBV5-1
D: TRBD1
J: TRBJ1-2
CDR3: CASGSTGPYYGYTF
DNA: TGCGCCAGCGGATCGACAGGGCCTTACTATGGCTACACCTTC

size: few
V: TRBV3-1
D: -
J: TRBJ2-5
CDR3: CASSQSSRGRLYF
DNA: TGTGCCAGCAGCCAATCCTCTCGGGGCCGGTTGTACTTC

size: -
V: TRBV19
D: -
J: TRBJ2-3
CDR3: CASKSKGLGPTDTQYF
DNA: TGTGCCAGTAAATCGAAGGGATTGGGGCCCACAGATACGCAGTATTTT

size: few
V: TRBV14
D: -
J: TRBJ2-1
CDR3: CASSHEMDEQFF
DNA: TGTGCCAGCAGCCACGAAATGGATGAGCAGTTCTTC

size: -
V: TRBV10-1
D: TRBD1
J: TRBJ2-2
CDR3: CASSDSPGTAKGTTGELFF
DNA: TGCGCCAGCAGTGACTCCCCCGGGACAGCGAAAGGAACCACCGGGGAGCTGTTTTTT

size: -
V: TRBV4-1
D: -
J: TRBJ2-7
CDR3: CASSHVRGAGASYEQYF
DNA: TGCGCCAGCAGCCACGTTCGTGGGGCGGGGGCCTCCTACGAGCAGTACTTC

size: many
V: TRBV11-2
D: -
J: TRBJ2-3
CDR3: CASSPRGDEDTQYF
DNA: TGTGCCAGCAGTCCCCGGGGCGACGAAGATACGCAGTATTTT

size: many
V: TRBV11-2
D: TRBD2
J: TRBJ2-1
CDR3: CASSTRGAGGEQFF
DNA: TGTGCCAGCAGCACCCGCGGAGCGGGAGGTGAGCAGTTCTTC

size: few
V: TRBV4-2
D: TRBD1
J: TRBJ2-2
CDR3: CASSQDFLGQGAGELFF
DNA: TGTGCCAGCAGCCAAGATTTCCTGGGACAGGGGGCCGGGGAGCTGTTTTTT

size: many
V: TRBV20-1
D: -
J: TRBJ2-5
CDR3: CSAVGGVGETQYF
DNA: TGCAGTGCGGTCGGAGGGGTAGGAGAGACCCAGTACTTC

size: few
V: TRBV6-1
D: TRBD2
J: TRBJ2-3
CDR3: CASRMRGRDTQYF
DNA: TGTGCCAGCAGAATGCGGGGGAGGGATACGCAGTATTTT

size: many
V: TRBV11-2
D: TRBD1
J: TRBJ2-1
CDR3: CASSPRGQGAQMGPYNEQFF
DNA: TGTGCCAGCAGCCCGCGCGGACAGGGGGCGCAAATGGGTCCCTACAATGAGCAATTCTTC

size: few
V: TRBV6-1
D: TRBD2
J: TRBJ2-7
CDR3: CASSLEASGIAEQYF
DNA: TGTGCCAGCAGCCTAGAGGCTAGCGGGATCGCCGAGCAGTACTTC

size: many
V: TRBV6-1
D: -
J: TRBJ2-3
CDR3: CASSESTGFRTDTQYF
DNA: TGTGCCAGCAGTGAGTCTACAGGGTTTCGGACAGATACGCAGTATTTT

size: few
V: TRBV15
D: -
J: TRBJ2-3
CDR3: CATSREGGTDTQYF
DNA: TGTGCCACCAGCAGAGAAGGGGGCACAGATACGCAGTATTTT

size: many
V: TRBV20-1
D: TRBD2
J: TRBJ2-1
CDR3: CSARATSGRDNEQFF
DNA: TGCAGTGCTAGAGCGACTAGCGGGAGGGACAATGAGCAGTTCTTC

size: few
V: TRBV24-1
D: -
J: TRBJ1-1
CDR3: CATSDSKGEAFF
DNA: TGTGCCACCAGTGATTCTAAGGGTGAAGCTTTCTTT

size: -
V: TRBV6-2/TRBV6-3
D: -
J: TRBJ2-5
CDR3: CASSYPGVRQETQYF
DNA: TGTGCCAGCAGTTACCCCGGGGTTCGACAAGAGACCCAGTACTTC

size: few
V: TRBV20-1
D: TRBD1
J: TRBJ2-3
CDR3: CSARAGTGGTDTQYF
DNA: TGCAGTGCTAGAGCGGGGACAGGGGGAACAGATACGCAGTATTTT

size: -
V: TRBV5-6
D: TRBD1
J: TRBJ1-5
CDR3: CASSLLAGTEQDQPQHF
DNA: TGTGCCAGCTCGCTCTTAGCCGGGACAGAACAGGATCAGCCCCAGCATTTT

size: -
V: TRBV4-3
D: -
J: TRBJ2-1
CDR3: CASSQELINEQFF
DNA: TGCGCCAGCAGCCAAGAACTAATCAATGAGCAGTTCTTC

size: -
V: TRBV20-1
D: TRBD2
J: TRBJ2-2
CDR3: CSARDSRPRGASTGELFF
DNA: TGCAGTGCTAGAGATTCCCGTCCGCGGGGGGCGAGCACCGGGGAGCTGTTTTTT

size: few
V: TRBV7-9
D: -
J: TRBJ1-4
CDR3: CASSFGGGMEKLFF
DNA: TGTGCCAGCAGCTTTGGAGGGGGAATGGAAAAACTGTTTTTT

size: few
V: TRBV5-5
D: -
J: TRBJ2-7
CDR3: CASSFGPGQYEQYF
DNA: TGTGCCAGCAGCTTCGGACCAGGACAGTACGAGCAGTACTTC

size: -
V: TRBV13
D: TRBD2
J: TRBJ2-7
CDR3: CASSLGRGFPYEQYF
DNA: TGTGCCAGCAGCCTGGGGAGGGGTTTTCCCTACGAGCAGTACTTC

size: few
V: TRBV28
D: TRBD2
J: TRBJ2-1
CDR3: CASSNQRDSYNEQFF
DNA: TGTGCCAGCAGTAACCAGCGGGACTCCTACAATGAGCAGTTCTTC

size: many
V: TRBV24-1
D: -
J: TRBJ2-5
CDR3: CATSDFGETQYF
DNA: TGTGCCACCAGTGATTTCGGAGAGACCCAGTACTTC

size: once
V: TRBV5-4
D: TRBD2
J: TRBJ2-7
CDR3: CASSLSSGGEYEQYF
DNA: TGTGCCAGCAGCTTGAGCTCGGGAGGGGAGTACGAGCAGTACTTC

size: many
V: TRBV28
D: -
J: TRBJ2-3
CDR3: CASSFDPTDTQYF
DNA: TGTGCCAGCAGTTTCGACCCAACAGATACGCAGTATTTT

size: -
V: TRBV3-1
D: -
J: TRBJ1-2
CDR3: CASSQDYRNNYGYTF
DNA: TGTGCCAGCAGCCAAGATTACAGGAACAACTATGGCTACACCTTC

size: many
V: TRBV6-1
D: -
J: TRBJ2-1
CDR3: CASSRVSWLRQFF
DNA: TGTGCCAGCAGTCGAGTAAGTTGGTTACGGCAGTTCTTC

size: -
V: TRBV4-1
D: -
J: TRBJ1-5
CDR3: CASSQGDSSNQPQHF
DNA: TGCGCCAGCAGCCAAGGTGACAGCTCCAATCAGCCCCAGCATTTT

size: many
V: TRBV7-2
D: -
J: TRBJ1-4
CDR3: CASSKEPREKLFF
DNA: TGTGCCAGCAGCAAGGAGCCCAGGGAAAAACTGTTTTTT

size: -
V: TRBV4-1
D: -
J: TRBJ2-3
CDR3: CASSQDRLLSSNPGDTDTQYF
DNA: TGCGCCAGCAGCCAAGATCGATTGTTGTCTAGCAATCCCGGGGACACAGATACGCAGTATTTT

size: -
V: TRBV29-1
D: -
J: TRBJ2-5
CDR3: CSVEETGETQYF
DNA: TGCAGCGTTGAAGAAACGGGAGAGACCCAGTACTTC

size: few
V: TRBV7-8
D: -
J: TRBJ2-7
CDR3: CASSLGTPLKQYF
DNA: TGTGCCAGCAGCTTGGGGACGCCGCTTAAGCAGTACTTC

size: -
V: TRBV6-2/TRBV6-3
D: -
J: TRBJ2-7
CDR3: CASSQTGPHYEQYF
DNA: TGTGCCAGCAGTCAGACAGGCCCCCACTACGAGCAGTACTTC

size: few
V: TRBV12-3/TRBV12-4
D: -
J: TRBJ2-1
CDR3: CASGPPEEQFF
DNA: TGTGCCAGCGGACCCCCCGAGGAGCAGTTCTTC

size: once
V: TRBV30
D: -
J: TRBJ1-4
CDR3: CAWKVWSEKLFF
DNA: TGTGCCTGGAAAGTGTGGAGTGAAAAACTGTTTTTT

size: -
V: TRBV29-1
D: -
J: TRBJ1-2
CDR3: CSATPRRGDYGYTF
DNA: TGCAGCGCCACCCCCCGCAGGGGAGACTATGGCTACACCTTC

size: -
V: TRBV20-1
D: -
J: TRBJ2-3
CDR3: CSARGETSTDTQYF
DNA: TGCAGTGCTAGGGGCGAGACTAGCACAGATACGCAGTATTTT

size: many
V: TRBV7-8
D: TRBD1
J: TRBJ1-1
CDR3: CASSLEGRGEGAFF
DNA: TGTGCCAGCAGCTTGGAAGGCAGGGGGGAGGGAGCTTTCTTT

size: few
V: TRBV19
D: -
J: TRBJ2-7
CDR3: CASSPWRGIPYEQYF
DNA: TGTGCCAGTAGTCCATGGAGAGGGATCCCCTACGAGCAGTACTTC